A selection of T cell receptor beta chains follows, all from one sample in a study of monozygotic twins with inflammatory bowel disease. After re-calling the 5' RACE reads, TCRdb lists one entry per CDR3 protein, DNA absent. Here the sample table reports 420,000 or so distinct CDR3 sequences. Sequenced: blood. These receptor sequences come from a human donor with ulcerative colitis or Crohn's disease, or a healthy co-twin of an affected twin (not recorded which). Both conserved end residues are part of each CDR3.

CDR3	V	J
CASSPWDGEETQYF	TRBV3-1	TRBJ2-5
CASSPREGNTEAFF	TRBV18	TRBJ1-1
CASSRMGGTGELFF	TRBV3-1	TRBJ2-2
CASSPEAYQPQHF	TRBV7-2	TRBJ1-5
CASSLAADSYNEQFF	TRBV2	TRBJ2-1
CASSKGGGGRANEQFF	TRBV11-3	TRBJ2-1
CASSQDQGIGTEAFF	TRBV4-3	TRBJ1-1
CASSPQSRSNTGELFF	TRBV18	TRBJ2-2
CASSAIAGGSYNEQFF	TRBV11-2	TRBJ2-1
CASSWDRQRETQYF	TRBV7-2	TRBJ2-5
CASSPRGVLSGANVLTF	TRBV10-2	TRBJ2-6
CASSPIETAAYEQYF	TRBV28	TRBJ2-7
CASNPELASSDTQYF	TRBV4-2	TRBJ2-3
CSASPTGLDYGYTF	TRBV20-1	TRBJ1-2
CASSHLGPGELFF	TRBV7-2	TRBJ2-2
CASSRLSGQGSYNEQFF	TRBV5-1	TRBJ2-1
CSASEISWTPGSEQFF	TRBV20-1	TRBJ2-1
CASSVDPLARLKDTQYF	TRBV9	TRBJ2-3
CASSSYTENYGYTF	TRBV28	TRBJ1-2
CASSPSPGGGYGYTF	TRBV3-1	TRBJ1-2